The subject of this entry is one T cell receptor beta chain. The entry originates in a study of control samples from healthy donors and cancer patients. The germline V gene has CDR1 SGHRS and CDR2 YFSETQ. V gave up 0 bases and J gave up 0 bases, with 6 bases separating them. This CDR3 contains 14 residues. Here immunoSEQ multiplex PCR was the method, and the copy in TCRdb shows in-frame clones only, minus some. The table includes approximately 70,000 clones, 85% to 90% detected once. This TCR came from a man in his 60s with lung cancer. Sequenced sample: PBMCs. The gene calls are TRBV5-1 and TRBJ1-1; D call uncertain. This CDR3 reads CASSLVTLNTEAFF. The CDR3 nucleotides are TGCGCCAGCAGCTTGGTAACATTGAACACTGAAGCTTTCTTT.